Below, 14 T cell receptor beta chains from the same sample are listed, as sequenced in a study of shared clonotypes between healthy human individuals. Clones were read by immunoSEQ multiplex PCR, and TCRdb kept only the in-frame ones, dropping some. The sample has 2,100,000 or so clones, approximately 96% seen once. The material sequenced was naive CD4+ T cells sorted from blood. Subset of the sample: CD45RA+ positively selected. These receptors came from a man younger than 35 in good health.

V and J are TRBV2 and TRBJ2-7; D may be TRBD2 (7 bases). In germline, CDR1 is SNHLY, CDR2 FYNNEI. V was pared by 7 bases and J by 3 bases, with 13 bases between. CDR3 size: 13 residues. As DNA, the CDR3 is TGTGCCAGCACCCGGGGGGCCCTCTACGAGCAGTACTTC. This gives the protein CASTRGALYEQYF.

The chain employs TRBV4-2 and TRBJ2-7, with D perhaps assigned TRBD1 or TRBD2 (5 bases each). This CDR3 comprises 15 residues. Germline V gene sequence: CDR1 LGHNA, CDR2 YNFKEQ. V lost 3 bases and J 2 bases, leaving 14 bases between the germline ends. DNA for the CDR3: TGTGCCAGCAGCCAGGAAGGGACGTCGCCCTACGAGCAGTACTTC. Translating gives CASSQEGTSPYEQYF.

The chain links TRBV6-1 to TRBJ2-1, with 11 bases identical to TRBD1. CDR1 MNHNS and CDR2 SASEGT come from the germline V gene. The CDR3 has 14 amino acids. V shed 8 bases and J 4 bases; nucleotides not matched to a gene: 4. CDR3 nucleotides: TGTGCCAGCGGGGGGACAGGGGGTTACAATGAGCAGTTCTTC. This codes for CASGGTGGYNEQFF.

This chain uses TRBV5-4 with TRBJ2-7, with D possibly matching TRBD1 (6 bases). V lost 3 bases, J lost 5 bases, and 18 bases lay in between. Germline V gene data show CDR1 as SGHNT and CDR2 as YYREEE (reference sequence). The CDR3 extends over 15 amino acids. CDR3 residues: CASSSQTGTPNEQYF. The CDR3 nucleotides are TGTGCCAGCAGCTCACAGACCGGGACACCAAACGAGCAGTACTTC.

The chain's CDR3 is CASSPFGTVNQPQHF. The DNA for the CDR3 is TGTGCCAGCAGTCCGTTCGGGACAGTCAATCAGCCCCAGCATTTT. The chain employs TRBV27 and TRBJ1-5; 7 bases map to TRBD1. Germline CDR1 reads MNHEY; CDR2 reads SMNVEV (reference sequence). The CDR3 length is 15 residues. Losses at the gene ends were 5 bases for V and 3 bases for J; bases not matched to a gene: 7.

The V and J genes are TRBV5-1 and TRBJ1-6; possibly TRBD1 for D (5 bases). Germline CDR1 and CDR2: SGHRS and YFSETQ. The CDR3 has 15 amino acids. Trimming stripped 4 bases from V and 9 bases from J, with 17 bases between. The CDR3 DNA is TGCGCCAGCAGCCCTGTCGCACGGGGGGGTTCACCCCTCCACTTT. It codes for CASSPVARGGSPLHF.

The V gene is TRBV9, the J gene TRBJ2-2; D is perhaps TRBD2 (5 bases). CDR3 length: 13 amino acids. Deletions cut 7 bases from V and 2 bases from J, with 9 bases between. Looked up from germline, CDR1 is SGDLS and CDR2 is YYNGEE. CDR3 protein: CASSDFNTGELFF. The CDR3 coding sequence is TGTGCCAGCTCGGACTTTAACACCGGGGAGCTGTTTTTT.

This chain uses TRBV7-9 with TRBJ2-1, with D maybe TRBD2 (5 bases). The CDR3 runs to 12 residues. Germline V lookup: CDR1 SEHNR, CDR2 FQNEAQ (reference sequence). The V gene lost 5 bases and the J gene lost 7 bases, with 9 bases spanning the gap. The CDR3 nucleotides read TGTGCCAGCAGCGTACTAGTGAATGAGCAGTTCTTC. The encoded protein is CASSVLVNEQFF.

This clone was detected only once. CDR3 bases: TGTGCCAGCAGCTGGGTGGACATTCAGTACTTC. Protein: CASSWVDIQYF. The V call is TRBV7-9, the J call TRBJ2-4, with D uncertain. Trimming stripped 4 bases from V and 8 bases from J, with 6 bases between. The CDR3 runs to 11 residues. Per the germline V gene, CDR1 is SEHNR and CDR2 is FQNEAQ (reference sequence).

V and J are TRBV2 and TRBJ1-5; tentatively, D is TRBD1 (5 bases). The CDR3 is 13 amino acids. Trimming pared 8 bases from V and 3 bases from J, leaving 11 bases between. CDR1 SNHLY and CDR2 FYNNEI come from the germline V gene. This CDR3 reads CASRLDNNQPQHF. For the CDR3, the DNA is TGTGCCAGCCGATTGGACAACAATCAGCCCCAGCATTTT.

The V call is TRBV10-2, the J call TRBJ2-3, with 7 bases matching TRBD2. This CDR3 has 15 residues. V dropped 5 bases and J dropped 0; count of bases not matched to a gene: 5. Germline CDR1 and CDR2: WSHSY and SAAADI. The chain's CDR3 is CASSPTSESTDTQYF. The CDR3 bases are TGCGCCAGCAGTCCTACTAGCGAGAGCACAGATACGCAGTATTTT.

The chain couples TRBV10-3 to TRBJ2-1, with D hard to call. There are 11 residues in the CDR3. Looked up from germline, CDR1 is ENHRY and CDR2 is SYGVKD. Trimming removed 7 bases at V and 5 bases at J, with 6 bases between. For the CDR3, the DNA is TGTGCCATCATGGTGGACAATGAGCAGTTCTTC. It encodes CAIMVDNEQFF.

This clone came up once. Other DNA sequences within the sample encode an identical CDR3. The chain recombines TRBV7-9 with TRBJ1-4; unclear D gene. Trimming removed 1 base from V and 7 bases from J, with 4 bases in between. The CDR3 totals 12 residues. Per germline, CDR1 SEHNR and CDR2 FQNEAQ (reference sequence). Here the CDR3 reads CASSLGLEKLFF. As DNA, the CDR3 is TGTGCCAGCAGCTTAGGACTTGAAAAACTGTTTTTT.

V usage is TRBV11-2 and J usage is TRBJ1-3; D is uncertain. Germline V gene sequence: CDR1 SGHAT, CDR2 FQNNGV. Trimming took off 6 bases at V and 0 bases at J, with 12 bases between the two ends. The CDR3 runs to 15 residues. The CDR3 sequence: CASSLSWGSGNTIYF. The DNA for the CDR3 is TGTGCCAGCAGTCTTAGTTGGGGCTCTGGAAACACCATATATTTT.